Following are 4 T cell receptor beta chains from one sample sequenced in a study of response to subunit inactivated influenza vaccine (dated 2018 in TCRdb). Libraries came from RT-PCR. The run used an Illumina HiSeq 2500. The public reads were quality trimmed at Q25 with fastp and then assembled into clones with MiXCR by TCRdb, keeping productive beta chains. Under each unique CDR3 protein, matching rows form one entry showing the most common genes and DNA. This sample lists more than 450,000 distinct CDR3 sequences; approximately 10% were detected once. The biggest ten clones account for about 11% of the sample. This sample also belongs to another study, concerning T cells expressing NK-cell markers. Reported in the second study: 5'RACE template switching, by which a universal primer site and unique molecular identifiers were added, was used to make TCR beta cDNA libraries.

Sequenced here: PBMCs from blood, sampled on the day of vaccination. The receptors here all came from a man aged 45-60 years who received an inactivated influenza vaccine. Donor details come from another sample of the same person, matched by shared clones.

The genes are TRBV27 and TRBJ2-7, with 8 bases lining up with TRBD2. V lost 2 bases and J lost 0; bases outside the gene matches: 3. This CDR3 is 15 amino acids long. CDR1 and CDR2 from the germline V gene are MNHEY and SMNVEV (reference sequence). CDR3 DNA sequence: TGTGCCAGCAGTTTACGAGCGGGGGCCTCCTACGAGCAGTACTTC. As protein: CASSLRAGASYEQYF.

There are a few counts of this clonotype. The V and J genes are TRBV20-1 and TRBJ2-1, with a tentative D call TRBD1 (5 bases). The length of the CDR3 is 14 residues. Trimming removed 0 bases from V and 5 bases from J, with 11 bases in between. The germline CDR1 and CDR2 sequences are DFQATT and SNEGSKA (reference sequence). CDR3 nucleotides: TGCAGTGCTAGAGATCTCCAGGGTAACAATGAGCAGTTCTTC. This codes for CSARDLQGNNEQFF.

This clonotype was seen only a few times. This chain uses TRBV7-8 with TRBJ2-7; D gene ambiguous. The germline CDR1 and CDR2 sequences are SGHVS and FQNEAQ. There are 13 residues in the CDR3. V was pared by 5 bases and J by 3 bases, with 11 bases between. The CDR3 bases are TGTGCCAGCAGCCTGGCGGAAGTCTACGAGCAGTACTTC. It codes for CASSLAEVYEQYF.

This clonotype was seen a handful of times. This rearrangement joins TRBV29-1 to TRBJ2-1, with 9 bases matching TRBD1. The CDR3 runs 14 residues. Per germline, CDR1 SQVTM and CDR2 ANQGSEA. V gave up 5 bases and J gave up 2 bases; unmatched junction bases: 4. CDR3 region: CSVQDRGAYNEQFF. The CDR3, as DNA: TGCAGCGTTCAGGACAGGGGCGCCTACAATGAGCAGTTCTTC.